This entry lists 19 T cell receptor beta chains sequenced from one sample in a study of blood T cell repertoires in COVID-19. TCRdb's table, derived via immunoSEQ multiplex PCR, lists solely in-frame clones and lacks some. Among 110,000 or so clones listed, 87% were seen once. Material: peripheral blood. The receptors were gathered from a human donor in a cohort sampled during active COVID-19.

This rearrangement joins TRBV11-2 to TRBJ1-3, with unresolved D. CDR3 length: 15 amino acids. The V gene's germline CDR1 is SGHAT and CDR2 FQNNGV. Trimming took 1 base from V and 0 from J, leaving 7 bases between them. CDR3 sequence: CASSLVVFSGNTIYF. The CDR3 nucleotides read TGTGCCAGCAGCTTAGTTGTCTTCTCTGGAAACACCATATATTTT.

This chain links TRBV5-1 with TRBJ1-2, with 7 bases lining up with TRBD1. The CDR3 sequence is 15 residues long. V dropped 0 bases and J dropped 5; count of bases not matched to a gene: 7. Germline CDR1 and CDR2: SGHRS and YFSETQ. CDR3 sequence: CASSLALGTVYGYTF. The CDR3 DNA follows: TGCGCCAGCAGCTTGGCTCTGGGGACAGTATATGGCTACACCTTC.

V gene TRBV9 combines with J gene TRBJ1-1, with 8 bases aligning to TRBD1. Per germline, CDR1 SGDLS and CDR2 YYNGEE. The junction had 1 base not matched to a gene; V was cut back by 0 bases and J by 3 bases. This CDR3 contains 14 residues. The CDR3 spells CASSVGTGYTEAFF. CDR3 DNA sequence: TGTGCCAGCAGCGTAGGGACAGGGTACACTGAAGCTTTCTTT.

The chain uses TRBV3-1 (or the pseudogene TRBV3-2) and TRBJ2-1; TRBD2 agrees at 16 bases. The CDR3 runs to 17 residues. The junction had 9 bases not matched to a gene; V was cut back by 4 bases and J by 9 bases. CDR1 LGHDT and CDR2 YNNKEL come from the germline V gene (reference sequence). The DNA for the CDR3 is TGTGCCAGCAGCCGCTTAGGGACTAGCGGGAGGGCTTTTGAGCAGTTCTTC. It yields the protein CASSRLGTSGRAFEQFF.

J is TRBJ2-3 and V is TRBV3-1 (or the pseudogene TRBV3-2), with 9 positions matching TRBD2. The trim removed 4 bases at V and 3 bases at J, leaving 5 bases unmatched. There are 15 residues in the CDR3. CDR1 and CDR2 (germline): LGHDT, YNNKEL (reference sequence). The CDR3 bases are TGTGCCAGCAGCCTGCCGGCGGGGGGGACAGATACGCAGTATTTT. It specifies CASSLPAGGTDTQYF.

V gene TRBV9 combines with J gene TRBJ2-5; 7 bases agree with TRBD1. CDR1 and CDR2 (germline): SGDLS, YYNGEE. The CDR3 has 15 amino acids. The V gene end was trimmed by 3 bases and the J gene end by 3 bases; junction bases not matched to a gene: 8. CDR3 DNA: TGTGCCAGCAGCGCGACCGGGACAGCCAAAGAGACCCAGTACTTC. Translation: CASSATGTAKETQYF.

The gene calls are TRBV7-3 and TRBJ1-1; the match to TRBD1 covers 9 bases. V lost 5 bases and J lost 5; bases outside the gene matches: 3. CDR3 length equals 13 residues. Per germline, CDR1 SGHTA and CDR2 FQGTGA. The CDR3 DNA is TGTGCCAGCAGCATCGACAGGGGGACTGAAGCTTTCTTT. Its protein is CASSIDRGTEAFF.

The chain carries TRBV3-1 (or the pseudogene TRBV3-2) and TRBJ2-5; 9 bases fit TRBD2. The J segment lost 5 bases and the V segment lost 4 bases, leaving 8 bases of the junction unmatched. This CDR3 has 15 residues. Germline CDR1 LGHDT, CDR2 YNNKEL (reference sequence). In DNA, the CDR3 is TGTGCCAGCAGCCGGCGTAGCGGGAGTGCGGAGACCCAGTACTTC. Translation gives CASSRRSGSAETQYF.

The chain couples TRBV29-1 to TRBJ2-2, with a weak D call TRBD1 (6 bases). The ends were cut back, 1 base at V and 0 bases at J, with 9 bases in the middle. Germline CDR1 reads SQVTM; CDR2 reads ANQGSEA. CDR3 length: 15 residues. The CDR3 here is CSVEGTVANTGELFF. The DNA of the CDR3 is TGCAGCGTTGAAGGGACAGTAGCGAACACCGGGGAGCTGTTTTTT.

V is TRBV6-5 and J is TRBJ2-1; 7 bases align to TRBD2. CDR1 is MNHEY, CDR2 SVGAGI, per germline. V was pared by 0 bases and J by 7 bases, with 6 bases of the junction left unmatched. This CDR3 spans 15 amino acids. CDR3 loop: CASSYSSGFGNEQFF. In nucleotides, the CDR3 is TGTGCCAGCAGTTACTCTAGCGGGTTCGGTAATGAGCAGTTCTTC.

The chain links TRBV5-6 to TRBJ2-7; D gene uncertain. V dropped 4 bases and J dropped 3 bases, with 8 bases sitting between them. The CDR3 loop spans 12 amino acids. CDR1 is SGHDT and CDR2 is YYEEEE in the germline V gene. The CDR3 DNA reads TGTGCCAGCAGCCGACTGGGCTACGAGCAGTACTTC. Amino acid sequence: CASSRLGYEQYF. The variable domain in full, with the rest retrieved from reference TRBV5-6 and TRBJ2-7, is DAGVTQSPTHLIKTRGQQVTLRCSPKSGHDTVSWYQQALGQGPQFIFQYYEEEERQRGNFPDRFSGHQFPNYSSELNVNALLLGDSALYLCASSRLGYEQYFGPGTRLTVT.

V usage is TRBV5-1 and J usage is TRBJ2-7, with 9 bases lining up with TRBD1. This CDR3 contains 15 residues. CDR1 is SGHRS, CDR2 YFSETQ, per germline. With 3 bases clipped from V and 3 bases from J, the junction kept 7 bases outside the gene matches. CDR3 amino acids: CASSSPGQGFYEQYF. The CDR3 region has the DNA TGCGCCAGCAGCTCGCCGGGACAGGGTTTCTACGAGCAGTACTTC.

This rearrangement joins TRBV7-8 to TRBJ2-3, with D perhaps TRBD2 (5 bases). V was shortened by 3 bases and J by 1 base, with 11 bases between the two germline ends. The CDR3 is made up of 15 amino acids. CDR1 SGHVS and CDR2 FQNEAQ come from the germline V gene. CDR3 bases: TGTGCCAGCAGCTTTTCGAACGGGGGCACAGATACGCAGTATTTT. It yields the protein CASSFSNGGTDTQYF. The full variable domain, rest sourced from reference TRBV7-8 and TRBJ2-3, is GAGVSQSPRYKVAKRGQDVALRCDPISGHVSLFWYQQALGQGPEFLTYFQNEAQLDKSGLPSDRFFAERPEGSVSTLKIQRTQQEDSAVYLCASSFSNGGTDTQYFGPGTRLTVL.

The chain carries TRBV11-2 and TRBJ1-4, with TRBD1 identical over 8 bases. The CDR3 totals 12 residues. In germline, CDR1 is SGHAT, CDR2 FQNNGV. The CDR3 loop reads CACRTGIEKLFF. The CDR3 bases are TGTGCTTGTCGGACAGGGATAGAAAAACTGTTTTTT. The full variable domain, with the rest looked up from reference TRBV11-2 and TRBJ1-4, is EAGVAQSPRYKIIEKRQSVAFWCNPISGHATLYWYQQILGQGPKLLIQFQNNGVVDDSQLPKDRFSAERLKGVDSTLKIQPAKLEDSAVYLCACRTGIEKLFFGSGTQLSVL.

The CDR3 loop reads CATRGQGNTGELFF. CDR3 DNA sequence: TGTGCCACCCGGGGACAGGGCAACACCGGGGAGCTGTTTTTT. The chain recombines TRBV2 with TRBJ2-2; TRBD1 matches at 9 bases. J lost 2 bases, V lost 10 bases, and 5 bases had no gene match. Germline V gene sequence: CDR1 SNHLY, CDR2 FYNNEI. The CDR3 has 14 amino acids.

CDR3 DNA sequence: TGTGCCAGCAGCGTTAGGGAGGGAGCAGCCCAAGAGACCCAGTACTTC. Protein sequence: CASSVREGAAQETQYF. The J gene is TRBJ2-5, the V gene TRBV9, with TRBD2 matching over 7 bases. The CDR3 has 16 residues. Germline values: CDR1 SGDLS, CDR2 YYNGEE. With 2 bases clipped from V and 1 base from J, the junction kept 8 bases outside the gene matches.

The V gene is TRBV19, the J gene TRBJ2-4; 9 bases are a match to TRBD1. Germline CDR1 reads LNHDA; CDR2 reads SQIVND (reference sequence). The trim removed 7 bases at V and 2 bases at J, leaving 9 bases unmatched. The CDR3 has 16 amino acids. The CDR3 loop reads CASTDTGGATKNIQYF. The CDR3 DNA sequence: TGTGCCAGTACTGATACAGGGGGCGCGACCAAAAACATTCAGTACTTC.

This clone was recorded a few times. The chain joins TRBV7-6 to TRBJ2-5; TRBD1 might be the D (7 bases). Germline V lookup: CDR1 SGHVS, CDR2 FNYEAQ. V was pared by 7 bases and J by 3 bases, with 18 bases between. This CDR3 spans 15 amino acids. The DNA of the CDR3 is TGTGCCAGCAAACTACAGGGGACTTTAGAAGAGACCCAGTACTTC. Its protein is CASKLQGTLEETQYF.

This clone appeared a single time. The gene calls are TRBV24-1 and TRBJ2-1; 15 nucleotides match TRBD2. This CDR3 comprises 18 residues. The J segment lost 7 bases and the V segment lost 5 bases, leaving 11 bases of the junction unmatched. Germline CDR1 reads KGHDR; CDR2 reads SFDVKD. CDR3 in amino acids: CATSAGLAGGSMYNEQFF. The CDR3 DNA sequence: TGTGCCACCAGTGCCGGACTAGCGGGAGGGTCTATGTATAATGAGCAGTTCTTC.